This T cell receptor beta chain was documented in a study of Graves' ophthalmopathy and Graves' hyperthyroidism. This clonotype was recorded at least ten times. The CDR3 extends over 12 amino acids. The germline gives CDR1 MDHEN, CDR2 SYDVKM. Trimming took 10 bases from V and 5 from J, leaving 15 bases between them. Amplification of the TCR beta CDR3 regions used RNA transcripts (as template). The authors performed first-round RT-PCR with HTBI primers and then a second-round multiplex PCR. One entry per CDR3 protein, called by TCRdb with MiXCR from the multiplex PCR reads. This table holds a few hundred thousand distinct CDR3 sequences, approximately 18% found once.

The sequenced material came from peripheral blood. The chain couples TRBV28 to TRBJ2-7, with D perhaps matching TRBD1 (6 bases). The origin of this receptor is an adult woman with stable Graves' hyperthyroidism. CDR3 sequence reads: CATSTGTHEQYF. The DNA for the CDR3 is TGTGCCACCTCCACAGGGACCCACGAGCAGTACTTC.